These T cell receptor beta chains were read from a single sample in a study of blood T cell repertoires in COVID-19. Data came from immunoSEQ multiplex PCR; TCRdb stores just in-frame clones and leaves some out. Of 150,000 to 200,000 clones listed, approximately 81% are singletons. The sequenced sample was peripheral blood. Receptors originate from a woman aged 45-60 years with COVID-19, enrolled during active disease. Both conserved end residues are part of each CDR3. The D gene is left open where the match is weak. Clone size, where shown, is once, few, many, or a class for clones that have expanded.

clone size | CDR3 length | J gene | V gene | D gene | CDR3 protein | CDR3 DNA
many | 15 | TRBJ1-6 | TRBV7-9 | - | CASSLSQGYNSPLHF | TGTGCCAGCAGCTTATCGCAGGGTTATAATTCACCCCTCCACTTT
- | 14 | TRBJ2-7 | TRBV6-5 | TRBD2 | CASSYTSGAHEQYF | TGTGCCAGCAGTTACACTAGCGGGGCCCACGAGCAGTACTTC
- | 16 | TRBJ1-5 | TRBV6-4 | TRBD1 | CASSDSKEGAGQPQHF | TGTGCCAGCAGTGACTCGAAGGAGGGGGCGGGGCAGCCCCAGCATTTT
- | 14 | TRBJ2-5 | TRBV19 | TRBD2 | CASSMTGGRETQYF | TGTGCCAGTAGTATGACGGGGGGGCGAGAGACCCAGTACTTC
- | 17 | TRBJ2-2 | TRBV19 | TRBD1 | CASSIVRQGYYTGELFF | TGTGCCAGTAGTATAGTTCGACAGGGGTATTACACCGGGGAGCTGTTTTTT
- | 13 | TRBJ1-1 | TRBV19 | TRBD1 | CASSGQDNTEAFF | TGTGCCAGTAGTGGACAGGACAACACTGAAGCTTTCTTT
- | 13 | TRBJ2-5 | TRBV29-1 | - | CSVPTPRGETQYF | TGCAGCGTACCGACCCCCCGCGGAGAGACCCAGTACTTC
- | 19 | TRBJ2-4 | TRBV19 | TRBD2 | CASSIGASGGALAKNIQYF | TGTGCCAGTAGTATTGGGGCTAGCGGGGGGGCCCTAGCCAAAAACATTCAGTACTTC
- | 15 | TRBJ2-5 | TRBV7-9 | - | CASSFPGGTQETQYF | TGTGCCAGCAGCTTCCCCGGAGGGACTCAAGAGACCCAGTACTTC
- | 13 | TRBJ1-2 | TRBV12-3/TRBV12-4 | - | CASSNQGSYGYTF | TGTGCCAGCAGCAATCAGGGCTCCTATGGCTACACCTTC
- | 14 | TRBJ1-4 | TRBV27 | TRBD1 | CASSTGGFDEKLFF | TGTGCCAGCAGCACAGGGGGTTTCGATGAAAAACTGTTTTTT
- | 15 | TRBJ1-2 | TRBV30 | TRBD1 | CAWSPSGQEYWGYTF | TGTGCCTGGAGTCCGTCGGGACAGGAATATTGGGGCTACACCTTC
few | 15 | TRBJ1-5 | TRBV27 | TRBD1 | CASGTGTGSNQPQHF | TGTGCCAGCGGGACGGGGACAGGCAGCAATCAGCCCCAGCATTTT
- | 17 | TRBJ2-7 | TRBV2 | - | CASSPPLTGVSSREQYF | TGTGCCAGCAGCCCCCCCCTGACCGGGGTGTCTTCTAGGGAGCAGTACTTC
- | 15 | TRBJ1-1 | TRBV7-9 | - | CASSRGPTGNTEAFF | TGTGCCAGCAGCCGAGGACCGACAGGGAACACTGAAGCTTTCTTT
- | 16 | TRBJ2-6 | TRBV7-8 | - | CASSSRFGSGANVLTF | TGTGCCAGCAGCAGCCGGTTCGGCTCTGGGGCCAACGTCCTGACTTTC
- | 12 | TRBJ2-7 | TRBV30 | - | CAWTTSPGSPYF | TGTGCCTGGACCACCTCTCCGGGGTCTCCGTACTTC
- | 13 | TRBJ2-7 | TRBV10-3 | - | CAISPKEAYEQYF | TGTGCCATCAGTCCAAAGGAGGCCTACGAGCAGTACTTC
- | 15 | TRBJ2-3 | TRBV19 | TRBD1 | CASSILGQGTDTQYF | TGTGCCAGTAGTATTTTGGGACAGGGCACAGATACGCAGTATTTT
- | 14 | TRBJ1-1 | TRBV20-1 | - | CSASVGTALPEAFF | TGCAGTGCTAGTGTTGGGACTGCCTTGCCTGAAGCTTTCTTT
- | 15 | TRBJ2-5 | TRBV5-1 | TRBD1 | CASSKRQGAGETQYF | TGCGCCAGCAGCAAGCGACAGGGGGCCGGGGAGACCCAGTACTTC
- | 16 | TRBJ2-3 | TRBV9 | TRBD2 | CASSVGVAGVPNTQYF | TGTGCCAGCAGCGTAGGAGTAGCGGGGGTCCCTAATACGCAGTATTTT
once | 14 | TRBJ1-6 | TRBV28 | - | CASSAFRGDSPLHF | TGTGCCAGCAGTGCCTTCAGGGGTGATTCACCCCTCCACTTT
- | 19 | TRBJ1-2 | TRBV7-9 | TRBD1 | CASSLVILAGGLTNYGYTF | TGTGCCAGCAGCTTAGTAATATTGGCAGGGGGCCTCACTAACTATGGCTACACCTTC
- | 14 | TRBJ1-6 | TRBV4-3 | - | CASSQVGSNSPLHF | TGCGCCAGCAGCCAAGTGGGGAGTAATTCACCCCTCCACTTT
- | 13 | TRBJ1-4 | TRBV19 | - | CASSIGGREKLFF | TGTGCCAGTAGTATCGGGGGTCGGGAAAAACTGTTTTTT
- | 16 | TRBJ2-5 | TRBV7-3 | TRBD1 | CASSTGTGDIQETQYF | TGTGCCAGCAGCACAGGGACAGGGGATATCCAAGAGACCCAGTACTTC
- | 15 | TRBJ2-2 | TRBV19 | - | CASSIGNYIPGELFF | TGTGCCAGTAGTATAGGGAACTATATCCCCGGGGAGCTGTTTTTT
once | 15 | TRBJ2-7 | TRBV2 | TRBD1 | CASSISTGGTYEQYF | TGTGCCAGCAGTATTTCGACAGGGGGCACCTACGAGCAGTACTTC
- | 15 | TRBJ1-2 | TRBV7-2 | - | CASSLGHSSPYGYTF | TGTGCCAGCAGCTTAGGCCACAGTAGTCCATATGGCTACACCTTC
- | 14 | TRBJ2-3 | TRBV7-9 | - | CASSPATNSDTQYF | TGTGCCAGCAGCCCTGCTACTAACTCAGATACGCAGTATTTT
- | 15 | TRBJ2-3 | TRBV7-2 | TRBD2 | CASSFGAGFTDTQYF | TGTGCCAGCAGCTTCGGAGCGGGGTTCACAGATACGCAGTATTTT
- | 17 | TRBJ1-1 | TRBV30 | - | CAWSERAMTFMNTEAFF | TGTGCCTGGAGTGAGAGAGCTATGACATTTATGAACACTGAAGCTTTCTTT
- | 15 | TRBJ2-2 | TRBV27 | - | CASSFARRGVGELFF | TGTGCCAGCAGTTTCGCCCGCCGGGGTGTCGGGGAGCTGTTTTTT
- | 15 | TRBJ2-5 | TRBV7-2 | TRBD2 | CASSPTGLAGETQYF | TGTGCCAGCAGCCCTACGGGACTAGCGGGTGAGACCCAGTACTTC
- | 15 | TRBJ1-4 | TRBV5-4 | - | CASSAPGATNEKLFF | TGTGCCAGCAGCGCCCCGGGGGCAACTAATGAAAAACTGTTTTTT
- | 16 | TRBJ1-2 | TRBV3-1/TRBV3-2 | TRBD1 | CASTRQSGPQGYGYTF | TGTGCCAGCACGCGTCAGTCCGGGCCACAGGGGTATGGCTACACCTTC
once | 15 | TRBJ2-7 | TRBV7-2 | TRBD1 | CASSFSTGVPYEQYF | TGTGCCAGCAGCTTTTCGACAGGGGTACCCTACGAGCAGTACTTC
- | 14 | TRBJ1-1 | TRBV7-9 | - | CASSLDTLNTEAFF | TGTGCCAGCAGCTTGGACACCTTGAACACTGAAGCTTTCTTT
- | 17 | TRBJ1-2 | TRBV7-3 | TRBD1 | CASSPGGTGVANYGYTF | TGTGCCAGCAGCCCCGGGGGGACAGGAGTCGCTAACTATGGCTACACCTTC
- | 13 | TRBJ1-1 | TRBV3-1/TRBV3-2 | - | CASAAGSYTEAFF | TGTGCCAGCGCCGCGGGGAGTTACACTGAAGCTTTCTTT
- | 14 | TRBJ2-7 | TRBV19 | - | CASKGQGISYEQYF | TGTGCCAGTAAGGGCCAGGGGATCTCCTACGAGCAGTACTTC
- | 15 | TRBJ2-3 | TRBV7-6 | TRBD1 | CASSPGTGITDTQYF | TGTGCCAGCAGCCCCGGGACAGGGATCACAGATACGCAGTATTTT
- | 14 | TRBJ2-7 | TRBV5-1 | - | CASSLATGTYEQYF | TGCGCCAGCAGCTTGGCTACAGGGACCTACGAGCAGTACTTC
- | 15 | TRBJ2-5 | TRBV7-7 | TRBD1 | CASSLGQTRQETQYF | TGTGCCAGCAGCCTGGGACAGACACGCCAAGAGACCCAGTACTTC
- | 16 | TRBJ1-6 | TRBV7-9 | - | CASSLEAGRPGSPLHF | TGTGCCAGCAGCTTAGAAGCAGGGCGGCCTGGTTCACCCCTCCACTTT
- | 12 | TRBJ1-2 | TRBV25-1 | - | CASSGRDYGYTF | TGTGCCAGCAGTGGCCGGGACTATGGCTACACCTTC
- | 14 | TRBJ2-3 | TRBV5-1 | - | CASSPGLYTDTQYF | TGCGCCAGCAGCCCGGGACTGTACACAGATACGCAGTATTTT
many | 14 | TRBJ2-7 | TRBV12-5 | - | CASGQGLSGYEQYF | TGTGCTAGTGGGCAGGGACTCAGCGGCTACGAGCAGTACTTC